This T cell receptor beta chain stems from a study of T-cell memory formation after mild COVID-19. About the study: Each donor largely had its own TCR clusters.

Study results and limitations: The study found balanced CD4/CD8 in clones contracting day 15 to 85 and a CD4+ lean in later expanders. Contracting clones localized mainly to CM and EM when CD4+ and mainly to EMRA when CD8+.

V was pared by 3 bases and J by 4 bases, with 9 bases of the junction left unmatched. The germline V gene has CDR1 SGHRS and CDR2 YFSETQ. The CDR3 contains 15 residues. TCRdb passed the 5' RACE reads through MiXCR, listing each CDR3 protein once. The sample has a few hundred thousand distinct CDR3 sequences, roughly 21% seen once. For this clonotype: The antigen remains undetermined.

What was sequenced was PBMCs or a T cell subset sorted from them (not recorded which). The receptor was derived from a man aged 18 to 29 who had mild COVID-19 (a few samples of this study predate the infection). Cell type and time point are not known. The V call is TRBV5-1, the J call TRBJ1-2; TRBD1 matches 7 bases. CDR3 protein: CASSWSPGQTYGYTF. In DNA, the CDR3 is TGCGCCAGCAGCTGGTCTCCGGGACAGACCTATGGCTACACCTTC.